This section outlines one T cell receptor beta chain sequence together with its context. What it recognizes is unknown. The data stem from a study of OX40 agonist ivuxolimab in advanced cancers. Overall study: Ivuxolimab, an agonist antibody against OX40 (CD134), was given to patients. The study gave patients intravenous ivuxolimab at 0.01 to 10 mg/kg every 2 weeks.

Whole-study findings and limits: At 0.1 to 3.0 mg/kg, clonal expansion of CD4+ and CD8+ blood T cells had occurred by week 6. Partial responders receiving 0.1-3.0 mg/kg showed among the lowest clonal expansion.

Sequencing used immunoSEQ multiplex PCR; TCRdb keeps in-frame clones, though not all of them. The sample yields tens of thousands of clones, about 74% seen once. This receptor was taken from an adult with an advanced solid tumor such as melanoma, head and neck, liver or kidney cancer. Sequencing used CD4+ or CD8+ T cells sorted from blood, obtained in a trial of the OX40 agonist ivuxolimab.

For the CDR3, the DNA is TGTGCCAGCAGCAACGACAGAAACTATGGCTACACCTTC. Amino acids: CASSNDRNYGYTF. This chain uses TRBV11-2 with TRBJ1-2, with D possibly matching TRBD1 (5 bases). The CDR3 is 13 residues long. V lost 5 bases and J 2 bases, leaving 9 bases between the germline ends. Germline assignment: CDR1 SGHAT and CDR2 FQNNGV.